This TCR beta chain was captured by sequencing in a study of cytomegalovirus exposure and HLA in healthy donors. Germline CDR1 reads KGHSH; CDR2 reads LQKENI. The CDR3 runs 19 residues. The ends lost 4 bases at V and 0 bases at J; junction bases unmatched: 13. Both 60 Vbeta primers and 13 Jbeta primers went into the PCR. Assay: immunoSEQ multiplex PCR; the TCRdb copy retains only in-frame clones and omits some. The sample lists about 170,000 clones; about 81% were seen once. The chain joins TRBV18 to TRBJ2-2, with TRBD2 identical over 8 bases. The sample taken for sequencing was PBMCs. This clonotype was obtained from a woman aged 18-29 years in good health and CMV-seronegative. The DNA for the CDR3 is TGTGCCAGCTCACGGGGGACTAGTAGAATTTCCTCGAACACCGGGGAGCTGTTTTTT. This sequence encodes CASSRGTSRISSNTGELFF.